The 23 T cell receptor beta chains below were found in one sample sequenced in a study of OX40 agonist ivuxolimab in advanced cancers. Library construction relied on the immunoSEQ multiplex PCR assay. Sourced from immuneACCESS, this table was stored by TCRdb with only in-frame sequences that have V and J called. A share of the clones is absent; for the studies checked, an unresolved V gene accounts for under half, and the remainder has no known explanation. The sample contains around 60,000 clones, roughly nine tenths of them found a single time. Roughly 17% of the sample is held by the ten biggest clonotypes. Sample: CD4+ or CD8+ T cells sorted from blood, taken in a trial of the OX40 agonist ivuxolimab. The receptors here all came from an adult with an advanced solid tumor such as melanoma, head and neck, liver or kidney cancer.

The chain is built from TRBV6-1 and TRBJ2-5; D ambiguous. The J call may be in error: the DNA end matches TRBJ2-7 better. There are 12 residues in the CDR3. Germline V gene lookup returns CDR1 MNHNS and CDR2 SASEGT. For the CDR3, the DNA is TGTGCCAGCCGAAAGGACTCCTACGAGCAGTACTTC. It encodes CASRKDSYEQYF.

This clone has only a few counts. V usage is TRBV19 and J usage is TRBJ1-1; D is undetermined. The CDR3 length is 10 residues. Germline CDR1 reads LNHDA; CDR2 reads SQIVND (reference sequence). Trimming removed 6 bases at V and 11 bases at J, with 10 bases between. The CDR3 bases are TGTGCCAGTAGGGACCGGAAGGCTTTCTTT. The encoded protein is CASRDRKAFF. The full variable domain, completed using reference TRBV19 and TRBJ1-1, is DGGITQSPKYLFRKEGQNVTLSCEQNLNHDAMYWYRQDPGQGLRLIYYSQIVNDFQKGDIAEGYSVSREKKESFPLTVTSAQKNPTAFYLCASRDRKAFFGQGTRLTVV.

The CDR3 region has the DNA TGTGCCAGCAGCCCCGGGGTGGGTCATCAGCCCCAGCATTTT. Translated, it gives CASSPGVGHQPQHF. V gene TRBV11-2 combines with J gene TRBJ1-5, with no clear D. The CDR3 extends over 14 amino acids. The V end lost 5 bases, the J end lost 5 bases, and 13 bases lay between the germline ends. In germline, CDR1 is SGHAT, CDR2 FQNNGV.

The J gene is TRBJ2-3, the V gene TRBV19; 8 bases align to TRBD2. V shed 3 bases, J shed 8 bases, and the junction held 13 bases outside the gene matches. Germline V gene data show CDR1 as LNHDA and CDR2 as SQIVND (reference sequence). The CDR3 totals 16 residues. The DNA of the CDR3 is TGTGCCAGTAGTATCACCGGGACTAGTGCGCAGGGTACGCAGTATTTT. It translates to CASSITGTSAQGTQYF.

V gene TRBV6-5 combines with J gene TRBJ2-1, with D possibly being TRBD1 (6 bases). Germline-derived CDR1 and CDR2 are MNHEY and SVGAGI. Deletions cut 8 bases from V and 1 base from J, with 9 bases between. The CDR3 loop spans 13 amino acids. The CDR3 DNA is TGTGCCAGCGGGGGCAGTTCCTACAATGAGCAGTTCTTC. Residues: CASGGSSYNEQFF.

The chain has TRBV11-3 and TRBJ1-1; D is ambiguous. Germline CDR1 and CDR2: SGHNT and YENEEA. The V and J ends lost 3 bases and 1 base respectively, with 6 bases between them. CDR3 length: 13 amino acids. CDR3 loop: CASSFTRNTEAFF. CDR3 in DNA: TGTGCCAGCAGCTTTACGCGGAACACTGAAGCTTTCTTT.

The CDR3 nucleotides read TGTGCCAGCAGTGGCCCGGGACTAGCGGGAGTAAATGAGCAGTTCTTC. It is translated as CASSGPGLAGVNEQFF. The V gene is TRBV6-4, the J gene TRBJ2-1; TRBD2 agrees at 14 bases. Looked up from germline, CDR1 is MRHNA and CDR2 is SNTAGT. V lost 4 bases to trimming and J lost 7 bases; unmatched junction nucleotides: 6. CDR3 size: 16 residues.

The rearrangement links TRBV15 to TRBJ1-5, with D possibly TRBD1 on 6 matching bases. Looked up from germline, CDR1 is LNHNV and CDR2 is YYDKDF (reference sequence). This CDR3 is 15 amino acids long. V lost 6 bases, J lost 5 bases, and 17 bases lay in between. The CDR3, as DNA: TGTGCCACCAGTAATTCAGGGGCCAATTATCAGCCCCAGCATTTT. Protein product: CATSNSGANYQPQHF.

V is TRBV6-1 and J is TRBJ1-1, with 7 nucleotides matching TRBD1. This CDR3 comprises 14 residues. Germline loops: CDR1 MNHNS, CDR2 SASEGT. With 8 bases clipped from V and 6 bases from J, the junction kept 12 bases outside the gene matches. The DNA for the CDR3 is TGTGCCAGCGGACAACCGGGACAGATTCCTGAAGCTTTCTTT. It yields the protein CASGQPGQIPEAFF.

V gene TRBV27 combines with J gene TRBJ2-7; TRBD1 agrees at 9 bases. There are 15 residues in the CDR3. Germline V gene lookup returns CDR1 MNHEY and CDR2 SMNVEV (reference sequence). V lost 6 bases, J lost 3 bases, and 9 bases stayed unmatched. CDR3 in amino acids: CASRSPGTGIYEQYF. The CDR3 DNA follows: TGTGCCAGCAGGAGCCCCGGGACAGGGATCTACGAGCAGTACTTC.

This sequence joins TRBV19 and TRBJ1-1; no reliable D call. The CDR3 consists of 17 residues. Trimming shortened V by 3 bases and J by 1 base, and 18 bases separated the two germline ends. Germline CDR1 reads LNHDA; CDR2 reads SQIVND (reference sequence). CDR3 DNA sequence: TGTGCCAGTAGTATTGGGGTAGGCCTGGGGAAGAACACTGAAGCTTTCTTT. Translated, it gives CASSIGVGLGKNTEAFF.

V usage is TRBV30 and J usage is TRBJ2-7; D may be TRBD2 (6 bases). The ends were cut back, 0 bases at V and 2 bases at J, with 11 bases in the middle. Germline V lookup: CDR1 GTSNPN, CDR2 SVGIG (reference sequence). CDR3 size: 14 residues. DNA for the CDR3: TGTGCCTGGAGTGTACTGGGGGGAACCTACGAGCAGTACTTC. Its translation is CAWSVLGGTYEQYF.

The V gene is TRBV7-9, the J gene TRBJ2-7, with TRBD1 as a possible D gene (7 bases). V was clipped by 1 base and J by 4 bases, with 17 bases between them. CDR1 SEHNR and CDR2 FQNEAQ come from the germline V gene (reference sequence). The CDR3 contains 16 residues. The DNA for the CDR3 is TGTGCCAGCAGCTTAGACCAGGGGGTCCGGGGGTACGAGCAGTACTTC. It specifies CASSLDQGVRGYEQYF.

V gene TRBV6-5 combines with J gene TRBJ2-7, with 8 bases fitting TRBD1. With 3 bases clipped from V and 0 bases from J, the junction kept 7 bases outside the gene matches. The CDR3 length is 16 residues. Germline V gene data show CDR1 as MNHEY and CDR2 as SVGAGI. CDR3 DNA: TGTGCCAGCAGTTATCAGACAGGGGAGGCCTCCTACGAGCAGTACTTC. Its protein product is CASSYQTGEASYEQYF.

The sample holds a few counts of this clone. The CDR3 DNA reads as TGTGCCAGCTCTTATCAGGGGGGCAATGAGCAGTTCTTC. Its protein is CASSYQGGNEQFF. The chain couples TRBV18 to TRBJ2-1, with D possibly matching TRBD1 (7 bases). Per germline, CDR1 KGHSH and CDR2 LQKENI. This CDR3 spans 13 amino acids. V lost 6 bases, J lost 6 bases, and 12 bases lay in between.

The rearrangement joins TRBV18 to TRBJ2-4; 13 bases map to TRBD2. The V gene end was trimmed by 2 bases and the J gene end by 15 bases; junction bases not matched to a gene: 7. Per germline, CDR1 KGHSH and CDR2 LQKENI. The CDR3 is 14 residues long. The CDR3 region is CASSPIGLAGVWYF. For the CDR3, the DNA is TGTGCCAGCTCACCAATCGGACTAGCGGGAGTCTGGTACTTC.

This clone was counted only a few times. This chain links TRBV7-9 with TRBJ1-6; D uncertain. With 3 bases removed from V and 6 bases from J, the gap between germline ends came to 9 bases. This CDR3 spans 14 amino acids. Per germline, CDR1 SEHNR and CDR2 FQNEAQ (reference sequence). This CDR3 is CASSFLGPNSPLHF. The DNA of the CDR3 is TGTGCCAGCAGCTTCCTAGGTCCTAATTCACCCCTCCACTTT.

The chain employs TRBV6-6 and TRBJ1-1; D may be TRBD1 (5 bases). V was pared by 0 bases and J by 3 bases, with 8 bases between. Per the germline V gene, CDR1 is MNHNY and CDR2 is SVGAGI (reference sequence). The CDR3 contains 14 residues. The CDR3 DNA is TGTGCCAGCAGTTACTCTAGGGGAGACACTGAAGCTTTCTTT. This codes for CASSYSRGDTEAFF.

The chain joins TRBV27 to TRBJ2-3; D call uncertain. The V gene's germline CDR1 is MNHEY and CDR2 SMNVEV (reference sequence). There are 13 residues in the CDR3. V was cut by 4 bases and J by 0 bases, with 5 bases left in between. CDR3 protein: CASSYWSTDTQYF. The CDR3 nucleotides read TGTGCCAGCAGTTACTGGAGCACAGATACGCAGTATTTT.

This rearrangement joins TRBV20-1 to TRBJ2-4; no clear D. Trimming removed 4 bases at V and 7 bases at J, with 8 bases between. The CDR3 sequence is 11 residues long. The germline V gene has CDR1 DFQATT and CDR2 SNEGSKA (reference sequence). The CDR3 nucleotides are TGCAGTGCTAACCCTCGGAACATTCAGTACTTC. It specifies CSANPRNIQYF.

V and J are TRBV4-1 and TRBJ1-1; D perhaps matches TRBD1 (5 bases). V lost 2 bases, J lost 4 bases, and 11 bases lay in between. CDR1 MGHRA and CDR2 YSYEKL come from the germline V gene. The length of the CDR3 is 14 residues. CDR3 sequence (DNA): TGCGCCAGCAGCCAACCGACGGGGGGCACTGAAGCTTTCTTT. Amino acids: CASSQPTGGTEAFF.

This chain connects TRBV25-1 to TRBJ1-1, with no clear D. Between the trimmed V and J ends, which lost 1 base and 3 bases, there was a span of 3 bases. The CDR3 contains 12 residues. From germline, CDR1 is MGHDK and CDR2 SYGVNS. The CDR3 DNA follows: TGTGCCAGCAGTGAATCGTACACTGAAGCTTTCTTT. It is translated as CASSESYTEAFF.

The chain has TRBV10-3 and TRBJ2-7, with 8 bases identical to TRBD2. Germline CDR1 and CDR2: ENHRY and SYGVKD. The CDR3 totals 16 residues. V lost 8 bases, J lost 4 bases, and 16 bases stayed unmatched. The CDR3: CAIGRLATSKVYEQYF. CDR3 DNA: TGTGCCATCGGAAGACTAGCGACCTCGAAGGTTTACGAGCAGTACTTC.